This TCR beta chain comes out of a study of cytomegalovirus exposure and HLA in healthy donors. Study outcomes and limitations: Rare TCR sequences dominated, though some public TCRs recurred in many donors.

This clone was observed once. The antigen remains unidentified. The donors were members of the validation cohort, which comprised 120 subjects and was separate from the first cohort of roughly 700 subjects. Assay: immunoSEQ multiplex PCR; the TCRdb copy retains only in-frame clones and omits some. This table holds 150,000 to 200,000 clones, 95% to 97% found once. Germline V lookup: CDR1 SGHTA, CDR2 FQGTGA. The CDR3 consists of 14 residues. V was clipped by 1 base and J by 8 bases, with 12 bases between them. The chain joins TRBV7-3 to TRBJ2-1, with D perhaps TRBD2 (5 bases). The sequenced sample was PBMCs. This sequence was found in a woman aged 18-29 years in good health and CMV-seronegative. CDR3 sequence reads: CASSLIPGMDEQFF. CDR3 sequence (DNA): TGTGCCAGCAGCTTAATACCGGGGATGGATGAGCAGTTCTTC.